The entry below gives a single T cell receptor (beta chain) sequence along with its context. The clone's antigen remains unknown. Base qualities are not recorded, but no much larger clone differs from it by a single base. Libraries were constructed by the immunoSEQ multiplex PCR assay. The multiplex PCR relied on a mix of 60 forward primers for TCR Vbeta segments and 13 reverse primers for TCR Jbeta segments. The CDR3 region of rearranged TCR beta genes was amplified from genomic DNA with a multiplex PCR assay. The amplified TCR beta libraries were sequenced on the Illumina HiSeq System as 87-base-pair reads. Regarding the original processing steps: A later analysis counted about 76 million unique TCR beta chains across the 640 or so repertoires, and 9.5 million to 11 million of these chains were shared by at least two donors. A nearest-neighbor algorithm error-corrected the raw reads and collapsed the reads into unique sequences, merging closely related sequences to remove PCR and sequencing errors. Alignment of CDR3 sequences to IMGT reference sequences was used to assign V, D and J gene segments. For a sequence to be retained, a match of at least six nucleotides was required to both a V gene segment and a J gene segment. A rearrangement was called productive if the CDR3 had no stop codons and remained in frame with V and J, and every other rearrangement was called non-productive. CDR3 was defined according to IMGT convention as the region running from the second conserved V-encoded cysteine to the conserved J-encoded phenylalanine. The earlier analysis of about 590 of the donors excluded sequences that lacked an unambiguous match to a single V gene segment. An earlier analysis of about 600 of the donors called V segments functional above 56.7% productive rearrangements and segregating when the between-donor standard deviation exceeded 5%. A statistical classification framework was built for diagnosing cytomegalovirus status from the catalog of TCR beta chain sequences. V and J gene assignment, in a later analysis, came from comparing TCR nucleotide sequences with IMGT/GENE-DB human TR gene sequences. The TCRdist pipeline was used in a later analysis to assign CDR3 sequences and most-parsimonious VDJ recombination scenarios. A later analysis defined each TCR beta chain by its CDR3 amino acid sequence plus V-gene family, and excluded reads lacking a unique V-gene family. A later analysis removed 592 highly shared, low-generation-probability nucleotide sequences to deal with suspected cross-contamination and a sequencing artifact. In a later analysis, a clonal expansion index for each public chain was calculated from normalized within-repertoire ranks of inferred template counts. Generation probabilities in a later analysis came from a VDJ recombination model fitted to out-of-frame rearrangements, and those results were checked against IGoR. In a later analysis, hypergeometric tests were used to score TCR-TCR, TCR-HLA and TCR-CMV co-occurrence, with a repertoire-size bias correction applied to TCR pairs. A later analysis estimated false discovery rates by permuting HLA or CMV assignments 20 times. In a later analysis, co-occurring TCRs were grouped using DBSCAN, with TCRdist sequence similarity added in when clustering inside HLA-allele-positive subsets. For co-occurrence clustering, repertoires with fewer than 30,000 or more than 120,000 public chains were excluded, along with 4 to 6 repertoires with anomalous nucleotide sharing. TCRdb's version of the immuneACCESS table is confined to in-frame rearrangements and falls short of the full clone set. An unresolved V gene accounts for under half of the shortfall where checked; the remainder is of unknown origin. The DNA was the basis for D and trimming; V, J and clone size are from that table. This sample comprises about 120,000 clones, approximately 79% of them detected only once. 3% to 4% of the sample goes to the ten largest clones.

The cohort comprised 666 healthy bone marrow donors. At the time of sampling, all cohort members were nominally healthy, though unrecorded immune exposures were likely present. The donor tested CMV seronegative and was one of the 352 seronegative cohort members. Every donor gave a peripheral blood sample, and the peripheral blood mononuclear cells from that sample were used for TCR beta sequencing. Genomic DNA extraction from the blood cell samples was performed with the Qiagen DNeasy Blood Extraction Kit. This sample stems from a study of cytomegalovirus exposure and HLA in healthy donors (dated by TCRdb to 2016 to 2017). Study-level background: An earlier analysis of 587 of the donors reported approximately 280 Gb of sequence data and 95 million to 120 million unique TCR beta sequences obtained from 180 million or so T cells. Alongside the repertoire data, information on donor age, sex, ethnicity and CMV serostatus was compiled. Typing coverage differed by locus: A, B, C, DRB1 and DQB1 were typed in about 620-630 donors, DQA1 in around 500, DPA1 in around 610, and DPB1 in 450 to 490. The study combined high-throughput TCR immunosequencing, statistical association of individual TCRs with disease status, and machine learning to predict cytomegalovirus infection status. Genome-wide SNP genotypes for about 55% of the 666 donors were used in a later genetic analysis, which treated that subset as a discovery cohort. Using immunosequencing, the study profiled T cell repertoires from some 670 subjects and related those repertoires to cytomegalovirus serostatus. A handful of DR-DQ haplotypes were handled as single units for association and clustering because linkage in the cohort was strong. Roughly 310 gigabases of sequencing data and 70 million to 85 million unique TCR sequences were included in an early release covering over 600 HLA-typed donors. Of the approximately 400 genotyped donors, approximately 83% fell in the genetic ancestry cluster associated with self-reported Caucasian donors. The aim of the study was to test whether cataloging public T cell receptors could identify signatures of past pathogen exposure. A later analysis re-analyzed previously published TCR beta repertoires from approximately 670 donors and added high-resolution HLA genotyping to study TCR occurrence patterns. HLA typing covered class I and class II loci at four-digit resolution. Rather than using new phenotypic data, the later analysis identified candidate immune exposures from TCR beta sequences and from how often those sequences occurred across donors. All discovery cohort repertoires had been generated on a single sequencing platform. In addition to the first cohort of 666 subjects, a separate validation cohort of over 90 different subjects was used. Among around 400 genotyped donors of the cohort, an average of about 220,000 unique TCR beta nucleotide sequences was sequenced per donor, of which approximately 19% were non-productive. An earlier analysis of 587 of the donors used high-throughput TCR beta sequencing to judge whether each TCR beta V gene segment behaved as functional or pseudogenic. Broad study findings and their caveats: A group of highly shared sequence variants was considered likely to be a technical artifact of the sequencing pipeline. The authors suggested that the approach could potentially be generalized to other disease states and immunological phenotypes. The classifier was reported to diagnose cytomegalovirus status with high specificity and sensitivity in both the original and validation cohorts. A total of some 180 TCR beta chains were listed by the study as associated with cytomegalovirus. In this cohort, only TCR beta chains were sequenced, and detectable features were limited by the absence of alpha or paired-chain data. Presence/absence analyses assumed roughly uniform sequencing depth across donors, an assumption that may not hold. Immune exposure information for the cohort was limited to CMV serostatus. In a later analysis, several top co-occurrence clusters were reported to appear linked to parvovirus B19, influenza, CMV and Epstein-Barr virus. Because counts were too low, roughly 17 rarely observed V segments, including chromosome 9 orphons, were left out of the earlier analysis of several hundred of the donors. In a later analysis, the rate of TCR association differed among HLA loci, with DRB1 alleles having the most associated TCRs and HLA-C alleles having the fewest. In an earlier analysis of some 500 of the donors, most TCR beta V segments appeared in productive rearrangements about 90% or about 30% of the time, broadly matching IMGT annotations. At a false discovery rate of 0.05, a later analysis linked 15,000 to 20,000 TCR beta sequences to specific HLA alleles. Some IMGT-functional V segments, including TRBV6-2 and TRBV6-3, could not be distinguished by the 87-base-pair reads and were therefore excluded. While some public TCRs were present in many individuals, most TCR sequences turned up only very rarely across donors. Compared with the 666-donor mean, donors in an Asian-associated ancestry cluster had fewer N-insertions in productive TCRs, according to a later genetic analysis. Assigning TCR associations to individual alleles was difficult when HLA alleles, especially DR and DQ, strongly co-occurred. Because HLA typing was unavailable for some donors at each locus, only the typed subset was used in association tests. In a later analysis, HLA-associated TCR beta chains were found to be more clonally expanded and to have lower generation probabilities than equally common non-associated chains. A further reported finding was that TCR beta sequences accurately predicted the HLA-A and HLA-B alleles for most subjects in the first cohort. In a later analysis, most CMV-associated TCR beta chains were found to appear HLA-restricted, with HLA associations seemingly driven largely by CMV exposure. Linkage disequilibrium might explain the correlated functional status among segregating V segments, but an unknown experimental factor could not be excluded. In vitro tests confirmed that a few of the cytomegalovirus-associated TCR beta chains recognize cytomegalovirus antigens. In a later genetic analysis, a missense DCLRE1C variant was associated with V-gene and J-gene trimming of TCR beta chains, and the association was replicated in an independent cohort.

Trimming removed 5 bases from V and 4 bases from J; the gene matches leave 3 bases unexplained. Including the terminal cysteine and phenylalanine, the CDR3 comprises 13 residues. Of all the DNA, just the CDR3 is kept, 39 bases in frame from base 1. CDR1 MNHEY and CDR2 SMNVEV were looked up in the germline V gene (reference sequence). The TCR comes from a man aged 25 to 45 in good health and CMV-seronegative. The chain is assembled from TRBV27 and TRBJ1-2; 8 of the junction bases match TRBD1. Sequenced: PBMCs. Here the CDR3 is given as CASSTTGGYGYTF. The DNA reads TGTGCCAGCAGTACTACAGGGGGCTATGGCTACACCTTC.